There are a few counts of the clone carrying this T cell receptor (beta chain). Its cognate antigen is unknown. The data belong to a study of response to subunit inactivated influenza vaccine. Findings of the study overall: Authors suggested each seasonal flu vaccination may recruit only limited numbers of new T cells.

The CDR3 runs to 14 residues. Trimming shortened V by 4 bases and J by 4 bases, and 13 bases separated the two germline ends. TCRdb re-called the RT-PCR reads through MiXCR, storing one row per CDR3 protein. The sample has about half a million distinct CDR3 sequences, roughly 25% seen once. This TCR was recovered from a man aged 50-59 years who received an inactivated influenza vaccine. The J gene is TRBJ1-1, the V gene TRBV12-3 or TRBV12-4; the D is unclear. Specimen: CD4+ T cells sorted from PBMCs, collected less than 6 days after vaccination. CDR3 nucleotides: TGTGCCAGCAGTTCGTTAGACTGGGGCACTGAAGCTTTCTTT. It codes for CASSSLDWGTEAFF.